The clone carrying this T cell receptor beta chain has just a few counts. V lost 7 bases and J 3 bases, leaving 19 bases between the germline ends. The CDR3 contains 15 residues. Per germline, CDR1 MNHEY and CDR2 SVGAGI. This specimen belongs to a study of cytomegalovirus exposure and HLA in healthy donors. At the level of the study: Earlier sequencing of some 170 million T cells yielded 95 million to 120 million unique TCR beta sequences.

Both 60 Vbeta primers and 13 Jbeta primers went into the PCR. Assay used: immunoSEQ multiplex PCR; TCRdb lists only in-frame clones, some missing. The sample has about 97,000 clones; around 82% are singletons. The TCR was taken from a man aged 40-55 years in good health and CMV-seropositive. The rearrangement links TRBV6-5 to TRBJ2-7; D not resolved. Sequencing was performed on PBMCs. In nucleotides, the CDR3 is TGTGCCAGCAATTCCCCAAGCAGCGATTTCTACGAGCAGTACTTC. Amino acids: CASNSPSSDFYEQYF.